This T cell receptor beta chain is from a study of CD8+ T cells in alopecia areata. Stated treatment: oral pan-JAK inhibitor, 5-10 mg twice daily. Reverse transcribed after extraction, RNA yielded cDNA as the sequencing template. Sequenced by immunoSEQ multiplex PCR; TCRdb stores in-frame clones only, minus some. The data hold approximately 210,000 clones, with approximately 72% observed a single time. Germline CDR1 reads SGDLS; CDR2 reads YYNGEE. Germline trimming cut 4 bases from V and 3 bases from J; bases unmatched to any gene: 7. There are 15 residues in the CDR3. Material: CD4+ T cells sorted from blood, obtained at week 44, from a patient treated with tofacitinib. The V and J genes are TRBV9 and TRBJ2-1; 7 positions match TRBD1. The source is a human donor with alopecia areata. The DNA for the CDR3 is TGTGCCAGCAGCTACGACAGGGATCACTACAATGAGCAGTTCTTC. This gives the protein CASSYDRDHYNEQFF.